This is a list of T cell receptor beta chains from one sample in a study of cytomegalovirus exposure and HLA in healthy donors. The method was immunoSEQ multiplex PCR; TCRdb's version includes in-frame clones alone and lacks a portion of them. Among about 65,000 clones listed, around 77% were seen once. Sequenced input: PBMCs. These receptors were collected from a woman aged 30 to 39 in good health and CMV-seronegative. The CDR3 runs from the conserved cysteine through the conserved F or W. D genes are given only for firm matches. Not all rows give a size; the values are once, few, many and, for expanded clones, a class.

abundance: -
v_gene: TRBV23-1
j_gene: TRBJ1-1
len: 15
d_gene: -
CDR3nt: TGCGCCAGCAGTCAATTTTTCCGGGGACTACTTGTGGCTTTCTTT
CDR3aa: CASSQFFRGLLVAFF

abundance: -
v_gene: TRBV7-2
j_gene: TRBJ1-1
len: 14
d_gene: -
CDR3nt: TGTGCCAGCAGCTTACAGGTTCTCGACACTGAAGCTTTCTTT
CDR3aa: CASSLQVLDTEAFF

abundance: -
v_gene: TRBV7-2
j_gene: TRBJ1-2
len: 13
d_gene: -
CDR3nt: TGTGCCAGCAGCTTGCACTCAAACTATGGCTACACCTTC
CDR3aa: CASSLHSNYGYTF

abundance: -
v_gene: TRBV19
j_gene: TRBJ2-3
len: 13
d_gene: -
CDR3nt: TGTGCCAGTAGTATTTGGGCAGGGGACGAGGAGTATTTT
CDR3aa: CASSIWAGDEEYF

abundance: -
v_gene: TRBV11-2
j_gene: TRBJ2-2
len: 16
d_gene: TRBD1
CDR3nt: TGTGCCAGCAGCCGCGTGGGACAGGGGATCACCGGGGAGCTGTTTTTT
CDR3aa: CASSRVGQGITGELFF

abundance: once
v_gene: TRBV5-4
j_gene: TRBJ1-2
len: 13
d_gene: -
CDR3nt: TGTGCCAGCCAGAAAGGGGTTAACTATGGCTACACCTTC
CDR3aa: CASQKGVNYGYTF

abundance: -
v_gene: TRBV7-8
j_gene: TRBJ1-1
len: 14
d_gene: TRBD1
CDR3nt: TGTGCCAGCAGCTTCCAAACAGGGGGCGGTGAAGCTTTCTTT
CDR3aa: CASSFQTGGGEAFF

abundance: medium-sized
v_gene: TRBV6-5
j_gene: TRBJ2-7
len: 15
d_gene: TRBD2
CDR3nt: TGTGCCAGCAGTTACTCTAGCGGGAGCTCCTACGAGCAGTACTTC
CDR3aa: CASSYSSGSSYEQYF

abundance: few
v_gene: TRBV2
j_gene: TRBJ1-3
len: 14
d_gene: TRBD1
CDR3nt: TGTGCCAGCAGTGCGACAGGGCTTGGAAACACCATATATTTT
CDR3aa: CASSATGLGNTIYF

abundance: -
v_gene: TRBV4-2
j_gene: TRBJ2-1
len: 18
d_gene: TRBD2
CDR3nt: TGTGCCAGCAGCAGACACCCCTTAGCGGGGGCCACGAACAATGAGCAGTTCTTC
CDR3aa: CASSRHPLAGATNNEQFF

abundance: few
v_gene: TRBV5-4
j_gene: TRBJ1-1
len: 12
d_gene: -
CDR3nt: TGTGCCAGCAGCAGCAGGGGCGCTGAAGCTTTCTTT
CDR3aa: CASSSRGAEAFF

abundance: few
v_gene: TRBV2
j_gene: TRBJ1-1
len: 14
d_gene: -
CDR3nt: TGTGCCAGCAGTGAGTCCCCGCGGGCCACTGAAGCTTTCTTT
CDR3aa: CASSESPRATEAFF

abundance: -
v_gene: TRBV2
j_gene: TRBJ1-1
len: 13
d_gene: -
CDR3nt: TGTGCCAGCAGATCTCAGTGGAACACTGAAGCTTTCTTT
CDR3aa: CASRSQWNTEAFF

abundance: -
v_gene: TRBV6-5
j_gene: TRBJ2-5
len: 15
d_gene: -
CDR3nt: TGTGCCAGCAGTTACGAGGCCGGCATCCAAGAGACCCAGTACTTC
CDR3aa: CASSYEAGIQETQYF

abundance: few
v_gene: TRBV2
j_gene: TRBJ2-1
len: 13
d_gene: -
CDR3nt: TGTGCCAGCAGTATAGCGTCCTACAATGAGCAGTTCTTC
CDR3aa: CASSIASYNEQFF

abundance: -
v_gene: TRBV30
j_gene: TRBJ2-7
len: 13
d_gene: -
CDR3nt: TGTGCCTGGAGTGCAGGGGGGTCCTACGAGCAGTACTTC
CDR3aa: CAWSAGGSYEQYF

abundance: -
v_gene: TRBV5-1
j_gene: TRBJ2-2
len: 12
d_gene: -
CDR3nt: TGCGCCAGCAGCTCAAACACCGGGGAGCTGTTTTTT
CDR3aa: CASSSNTGELFF

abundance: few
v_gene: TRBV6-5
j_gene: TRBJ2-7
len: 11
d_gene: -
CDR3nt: TGTGCCAGCAGTGGGCGGGGCGAGCAGTACTTC
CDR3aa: CASSGRGEQYF

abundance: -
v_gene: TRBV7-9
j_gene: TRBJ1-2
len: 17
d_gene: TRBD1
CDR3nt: TGTGCCAGCAGCTTAGTGGGGACAGGGTCGTTTAACTATGGCTACACCTTC
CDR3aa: CASSLVGTGSFNYGYTF

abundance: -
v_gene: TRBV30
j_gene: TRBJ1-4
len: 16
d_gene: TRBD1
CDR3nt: TGTGCCTACGGGACAGGATCTGTGGCAACTAATGAAAAACTGTTTTTT
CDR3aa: CAYGTGSVATNEKLFF

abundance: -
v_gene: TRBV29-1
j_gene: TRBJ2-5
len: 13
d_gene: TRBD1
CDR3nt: TGCAGCGTTGAAGAAGACAGGGGACAGACCCAGTACTTC
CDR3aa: CSVEEDRGQTQYF

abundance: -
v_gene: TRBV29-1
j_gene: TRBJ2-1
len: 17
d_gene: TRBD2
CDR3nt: TGCAGCGTGGGGGGACTAGCGGGGAGGAGCTCCTACAATGAGCAGTTCTTC
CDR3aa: CSVGGLAGRSSYNEQFF

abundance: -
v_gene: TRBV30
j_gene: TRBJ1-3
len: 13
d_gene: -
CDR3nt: TGTGCCTGGAGTGGGACGGGGAGAAACACCATATATTTT
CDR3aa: CAWSGTGRNTIYF

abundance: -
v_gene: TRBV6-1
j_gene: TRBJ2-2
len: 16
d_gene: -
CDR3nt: TGTGCCAGCAGTGACCCTAGCCGGAAGAACACCGGGGAGCTGTTTTTT
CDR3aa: CASSDPSRKNTGELFF

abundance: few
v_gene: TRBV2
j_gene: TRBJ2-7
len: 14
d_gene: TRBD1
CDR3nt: TGTGCCAGCACCGAAGGGGACAGGAGCTACGAGCAGTACTTC
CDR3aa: CASTEGDRSYEQYF

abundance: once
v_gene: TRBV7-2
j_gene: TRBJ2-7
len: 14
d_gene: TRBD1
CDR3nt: TGTGCCAGCAGCCACCGGGACAGTGACTACGAGCAGTACTTC
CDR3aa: CASSHRDSDYEQYF

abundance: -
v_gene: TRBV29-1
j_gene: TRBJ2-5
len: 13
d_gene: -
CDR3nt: TGCAGCGTCATCGGCGGATGGGAAGAGACCCAGTACTTC
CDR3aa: CSVIGGWEETQYF